This T cell receptor beta chain was observed in a study of blood T cell repertoires in COVID-19. The V gene lost 8 bases and the J gene lost 0 bases, with 14 bases spanning the gap. Germline loops: CDR1 SQVTM, CDR2 ANQGSEA. This CDR3 has 14 amino acids. In terms of age and location, participants ranged from roughly 18 to 100 years and lived in approximately 24 US areas. The protocol was immunoSEQ multiplex PCR, while the TCRdb copy is restricted to in-frame clones and leaves out a portion. The table lists about 250,000 clones, about four fifths of them singletons. Sequenced sample: PBMCs or T cells enriched from blood (not recorded which). This chain links TRBV29-1 with TRBJ2-1; tentatively, D is TRBD2 (6 bases). The receptor was derived from a man aged 40-55 years who had been exposed to COVID-19. The CDR3 DNA follows: TGCAGCTCTTATAGCGGCAGCTCCTACAATGAGCAGTTCTTC. This encodes CSSYSGSSYNEQFF.